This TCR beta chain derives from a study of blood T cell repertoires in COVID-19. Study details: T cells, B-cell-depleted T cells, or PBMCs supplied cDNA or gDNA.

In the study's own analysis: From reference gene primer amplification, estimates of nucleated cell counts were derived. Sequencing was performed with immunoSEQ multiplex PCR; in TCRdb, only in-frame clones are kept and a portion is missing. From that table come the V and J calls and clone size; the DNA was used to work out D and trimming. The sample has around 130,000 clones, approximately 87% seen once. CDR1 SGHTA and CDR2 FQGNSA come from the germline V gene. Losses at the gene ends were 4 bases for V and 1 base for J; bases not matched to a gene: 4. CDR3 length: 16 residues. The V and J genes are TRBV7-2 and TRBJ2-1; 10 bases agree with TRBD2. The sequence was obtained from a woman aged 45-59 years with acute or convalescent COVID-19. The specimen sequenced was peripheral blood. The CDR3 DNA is TGTGCCAGCAGCTCACATAGCGGGGGGTCCTACAATGAGCAGTTCTTC. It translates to CASSSHSGGSYNEQFF.